This entry lists 16 T cell receptor beta chains sequenced from one sample in a study of blood T cell repertoires in COVID-19. Assay: immunoSEQ multiplex PCR; the TCRdb copy retains only in-frame clones and omits some. The sample yields about 200,000 clones, approximately 84% seen once. The sample was peripheral blood. These receptors all stem from a man aged 50 to 59 with acute or convalescent COVID-19.

The V call is TRBV2, the J call TRBJ2-7; D is ambiguous. CDR1 is SNHLY and CDR2 is FYNNEI in the germline V gene. This CDR3 spans 13 amino acids. Trimming took 6 bases from V and 2 from J, leaving 11 bases between them. The CDR3 DNA reads TGTGCCAGCAGCAACTTTGCGGCCTACGAGCAGTACTTC. Translating gives CASSNFAAYEQYF.

J is TRBJ2-5 and V is TRBV14, with D perhaps matching TRBD2 (7 bases). This CDR3 region has 16 residues. CDR1 is SGHDN and CDR2 is FVKESK in the germline V gene. V lost 4 bases, J lost 5 bases, and 20 bases lay in between. The chain's CDR3 is CASSPLRPGGRETQYF. Here the CDR3 DNA reads TGTGCCAGCAGCCCACTACGTCCGGGGGGCCGGGAGACCCAGTACTTC.

This clone was seen a single time. The chain couples TRBV5-1 to TRBJ2-3; 8 bases agree with TRBD1. V lost 3 bases, J lost 0 bases, and 3 bases stayed unmatched. The length of the CDR3 is 15 residues. The germline CDR1 and CDR2 sequences are SGHRS and YFSETQ. CDR3: CASSSRGQSTDTQYF. The CDR3 DNA reads as TGCGCCAGCAGCTCCAGGGGGCAGAGCACAGATACGCAGTATTTT.

This clone was found a few times. The chain carries TRBV5-1 and TRBJ2-7; 7 bases match TRBD1. J gave up 5 bases and V 3 bases, and 8 bases lay outside the gene matches. The CDR3 is 14 residues long. CDR1 is SGHRS, CDR2 YFSETQ, per germline. The CDR3 sequence is CASSSRTGVDEQYF. The CDR3 nucleotides read TGCGCCAGCAGCTCCCGAACAGGGGTTGACGAGCAGTACTTC.

The chain has TRBV5-1 and TRBJ1-1; 7 nucleotides line up with TRBD1. Germline CDR1 is SGHRS and CDR2 is YFSETQ. CDR3 length: 17 amino acids. V lost 0 bases and J lost 2; bases outside the gene matches: 10. The chain's CDR3 is CASSLASGGNGNTEAFF. In DNA, the CDR3 is TGCGCCAGCAGCTTGGCGTCAGGGGGGAATGGCAACACTGAAGCTTTCTTT.

This chain uses TRBV10-2 with TRBJ2-7; 9 nucleotides match TRBD1. In germline, CDR1 is WSHSY, CDR2 SAAADI. This CDR3 spans 12 amino acids. V lost 8 bases, J lost 6 bases, and 5 bases stayed unmatched. In nucleotides, the CDR3 is TGCGCCAGCCTGGACAGGGGACGCGAGCAGTACTTC. Translation: CASLDRGREQYF.

V is TRBV5-4 and J is TRBJ2-2, with 9 bases aligning to TRBD1. J gave up 1 base and V 4 bases, and 2 bases lay outside the gene matches. The germline V gene encodes CDR1 SGHNT and CDR2 YYREEE (reference sequence). The CDR3 has 15 amino acids. The CDR3 region is CASSLGQGNTGELFF. The CDR3 DNA reads as TGTGCCAGCAGCCTGGGACAGGGGAACACCGGGGAGCTGTTTTTT.

The rearrangement links TRBV19 to TRBJ1-1; D gene uncertain. V shed 5 bases and J shed 1 base, with 8 bases lying between them. There are 13 residues in the CDR3. Per germline, CDR1 LNHDA and CDR2 SQIVND (reference sequence). In nucleotides, the CDR3 is TGTGCCAGTAGTTGGACTACGAACACTGAAGCTTTCTTT. Its protein product is CASSWTTNTEAFF.

The chain recombines TRBV21-1 with TRBJ1-1; the D call TRBD1 from the table was never checked on the DNA. TRBV21-1 is a documented pseudogene. This CDR3 region has 15 residues. CDR3 nucleotide sequence: TGTGCCAGCACAGGGCGGACAGACATGAACACTGAAGCTTTCTTT. Its protein is CASTGRTDMNTEAFF.

This clone showed up just once. The chain joins TRBV19 to TRBJ1-4, with D maybe TRBD1 (5 bases). The CDR3 is 14 residues long. V lost 7 bases, J lost 5 bases, and 14 bases lay in between. Looked up from germline, CDR1 is LNHDA and CDR2 is SQIVND (reference sequence). CDR3 bases: TGTGCCAGTAACCAGGTGGGGCCCAATGAAAAACTGTTTTTT. Translated, it gives CASNQVGPNEKLFF.

The V call is TRBV19, the J call TRBJ1-1; weak D call: TRBD1 (6 bases). Trimming stripped 5 bases from V and 0 bases from J, with 13 bases between. The CDR3 consists of 15 residues. The germline V gene has CDR1 LNHDA and CDR2 SQIVND (reference sequence). CDR3 residues: CASSGQSFMNTEAFF. For the CDR3, the DNA is TGTGCCAGTAGTGGACAGAGTTTCATGAACACTGAAGCTTTCTTT.

The chain combines TRBV3-1 (or the pseudogene TRBV3-2) with TRBJ2-3; D might be TRBD2 (5 bases). The V gene lost 3 bases and the J gene lost 0 bases, with 16 bases spanning the gap. The CDR3 consists of 17 residues. Germline V lookup: CDR1 LGHDT, CDR2 YNNKEL (reference sequence). The CDR3 sequence: CASSHARGSISTDTQYF. As DNA, the CDR3 is TGTGCCAGCAGCCATGCTCGGGGTAGCATTAGCACAGATACGCAGTATTTT.

This chain joins TRBV16 and TRBJ1-2; 8 bases agree with TRBD1. CDR3 length equals 15 residues. Germline V gene sequence: CDR1 KGHSY, CDR2 FQNENV. J gave up 7 bases and V 0 bases, and 7 bases lay outside the gene matches. CDR3 sequence: CASSQSGQGASGYTF. The DNA for the CDR3 is TGTGCCAGCAGCCAATCAGGTCAGGGGGCCAGTGGCTACACCTTC.

This chain links TRBV19 with TRBJ1-2; 9 positions agree with TRBD1. V shed 5 bases, J shed 11 bases, and the junction held 9 bases outside the gene matches. Germline-derived CDR1 and CDR2 are LNHDA and SQIVND (reference sequence). There are 13 residues in the CDR3. CDR3 sequence (DNA): TGTGCCAGTAGTGCACAGGGGGCAGGAGGGTACACCTTC. Protein product: CASSAQGAGGYTF.

The chain has TRBV6-5 and TRBJ1-1, with D possibly matching TRBD1 (5 bases). The V gene's germline CDR1 is MNHEY and CDR2 SVGAGI. This CDR3 contains 15 residues. Trimming cost V 0 bases and J 7 bases, with 15 bases left between them. CDR3 region: CASSYSTRAAFEAFF. As DNA, the CDR3 is TGTGCCAGCAGTTACTCAACCAGGGCGGCATTTGAAGCTTTCTTT.

The chain uses TRBV3-1 (or the pseudogene TRBV3-2) and TRBJ2-3; 7 bases are shared with TRBD2. Germline lookup yields CDR1 LGHDT and CDR2 YNNKEL (reference sequence). The V and J ends lost 3 bases and 5 bases, in that order; junction bases with no gene match: 5. This CDR3 contains 14 residues. CDR3 loop: CASSHPGLRDTQYF. CDR3 DNA sequence: TGTGCCAGCAGCCATCCGGGACTACGAGATACGCAGTATTTT.